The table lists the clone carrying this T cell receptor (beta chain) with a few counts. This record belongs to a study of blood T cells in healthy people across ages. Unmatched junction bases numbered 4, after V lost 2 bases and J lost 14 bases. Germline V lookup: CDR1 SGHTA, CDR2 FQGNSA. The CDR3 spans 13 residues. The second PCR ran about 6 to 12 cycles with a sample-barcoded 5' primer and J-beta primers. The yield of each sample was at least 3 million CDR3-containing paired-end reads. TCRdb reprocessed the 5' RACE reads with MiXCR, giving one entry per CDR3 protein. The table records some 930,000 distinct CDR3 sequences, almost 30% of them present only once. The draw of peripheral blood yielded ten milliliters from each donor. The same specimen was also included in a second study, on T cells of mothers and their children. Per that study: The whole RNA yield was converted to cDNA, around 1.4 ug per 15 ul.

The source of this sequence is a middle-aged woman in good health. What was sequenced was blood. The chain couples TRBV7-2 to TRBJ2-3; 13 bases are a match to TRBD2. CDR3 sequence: CASSLPTSGGPYF. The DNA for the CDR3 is TGTGCCAGCAGCTTACCGACTAGCGGGGGGCCGTATTTT.